This TCR beta chain comes out of a study of CD8 T cells in ankylosing spondylitis. The V end lost 5 bases, the J end lost 3 bases, and 13 bases lay between the germline ends. The CDR3 totals 14 residues. This clonotype was detected a few times. TCRdb re-called the 5' RACE reads through MiXCR, storing one row per CDR3 protein. The table has more than 250,000 distinct CDR3 sequences, around 10% seen once. The chain employs TRBV12-3 or TRBV12-4 and TRBJ1-2; perhaps TRBD1 as D (5 bases). This sequence was found in a female donor with ankylosing spondylitis or in good health (not recorded which). The specimen sequenced was blood, either unsorted or a sorted T cell fraction (not recorded which). CDR3 nucleotides: TGTGCCAGCAGTCACCCCTCGGGGGACTATGGCTACACCTTC. It translates to CASSHPSGDYGYTF.